This T cell receptor (beta chain) was captured in a study of T cell repertoires in cytomegalovirus infection. Study-level points and caveats: The ex vivo response showed dominance by HLA-C-restricted CMV-specific TCR beta clonotypes.

This CDR3 comprises 17 residues. The V segment lost 0 bases and the J segment 0 bases; nucleotides outside the gene matches: 7. From germline, CDR1 is SGHNT and CDR2 YYREEE (reference sequence). Comments on this clonotype: The antigen remains undetermined.

TCRdb re-derived calls from the reads in MiXCR, one entry per CDR3 protein. This table holds about 700,000 distinct CDR3 sequences, around 30% found once. The sequencing here drew on cultured PBMCs, taken from culture after CMV antigen stimulation. This TCR came from a human donor in good health (CMV status not recorded). Some clones in this sample may be carry-over from other donors' samples. The rearrangement joins TRBV5-4 to TRBJ2-5, with 8 bases aligning to TRBD2. As DNA, the CDR3 is TGTGCCAGCAGCTTGGGCCCTAGCGGGCGAAACCAAGAGACCCAGTACTTC. Its translation: CASSLGPSGRNQETQYF.